Listed below are T cell receptor beta chains from one sample, sequenced in a study of T-cell reconstitution after alpha-beta-depleted transplantation in children. TCRdb itself ran the PCR reads through MiXCR, one entry per CDR3 protein. The repertoire holds about 610,000 distinct CDR3 sequences, with about 10% as singletons. The sample here was PBMCs from the stem cell graft donor, taken from the stem cell graft. These receptor sequences come from a human donor who donated a stem cell graft to a child with acute myeloid leukemia. Each CDR3 is given with its conserved first and last residue. D genes are given only for firm matches. Clone size appears in some rows only: once, few, many, or a class for an expanded clone.

DNA: TGCGCCAGCAGCCAATCTGACCGGGAGTTTGGTGAGCAGTTCTTC
CDR3: CASSQSDREFGEQFF
D: NA
size: NA
V: TRBV4-3
J: TRBJ2-1

DNA: TGCAGCGTTGAAGAGCGGGGACAGGGCGGCCCCTTTCCCTACGAGCAGTACTTC
CDR3: CSVEERGQGGPFPYEQYF
D: TRBD1
size: NA
V: TRBV29-1
J: TRBJ2-7

DNA: TGCAGTGCTAGAGATCGGACCCACGGTGGTCGTTCAGATCAGCCCCAGCATTTT
CDR3: CSARDRTHGGRSDQPQHF
D: NA
size: few
V: TRBV20-1
J: TRBJ1-5

DNA: TGCGCCAGCAGCTTGGCCGGGACTAGGATTAGCACAGATACGCAGTATTTT
CDR3: CASSLAGTRISTDTQYF
D: TRBD2
size: many
V: TRBV5-1
J: TRBJ2-3

DNA: TGTGCCAGCAGTAAACAGGGAGGGGGCACAGATACGCAGTATTTT
CDR3: CASSKQGGGTDTQYF
D: NA
size: many
V: TRBV28
J: TRBJ2-3

DNA: TGTGCCAGCAGCTTCTTGTGGGAGGGCTCCCAAGAGACCCAGTACTTC
CDR3: CASSFLWEGSQETQYF
D: TRBD2
size: NA
V: TRBV7-9
J: TRBJ2-5

DNA: TGCAGCGTTGAGGTAGCGGGAGTGGAAGATACGCAGTATTTT
CDR3: CSVEVAGVEDTQYF
D: TRBD2
size: many
V: TRBV29-1
J: TRBJ2-3

DNA: TGCGCCAGCAGCTTGGATGGAGACAGGGGCTTCTACGAGCAGTACTTC
CDR3: CASSLDGDRGFYEQYF
D: TRBD1
size: NA
V: TRBV5-1
J: TRBJ2-7

DNA: TGTGCCAGCAGCGCCCCTTCCCCGCAGTTCTTC
CDR3: CASSAPSPQFF
D: NA
size: many
V: TRBV9
J: TRBJ2-1

DNA: TGCAGCGCCCTCCTCACCCGTTCCTACGAGCAGTACTTC
CDR3: CSALLTRSYEQYF
D: NA
size: many
V: TRBV29-1
J: TRBJ2-7

DNA: TGCAGCGTTGTTGGCAGTATCTATGGCTACACCTTC
CDR3: CSVVGSIYGYTF
D: NA
size: few
V: TRBV29-1
J: TRBJ1-2

DNA: TGTGCCAGCAGGTGGGACCGGTACAATGAGCAGTTCTTC
CDR3: CASRWDRYNEQFF
D: NA
size: NA
V: TRBV6-2/TRBV6-3
J: TRBJ2-1

DNA: TGCGCCAGCAGCTCCAGCATAGCGGGAGTAGGTGAGCAGTTCTTC
CDR3: CASSSSIAGVGEQFF
D: TRBD2
size: few
V: TRBV5-1
J: TRBJ2-1

DNA: TGTGCCAGCAGCCCGCTTACCCCGGGAGCTTTCTTT
CDR3: CASSPLTPGAFF
D: NA
size: NA
V: TRBV7-2
J: TRBJ1-1

DNA: TGTGCCACCAGCAGGGAGACTAGCTCCTACAATGAGCAGTTCTTC
CDR3: CATSRETSSYNEQFF
D: NA
size: few
V: TRBV15
J: TRBJ2-1

DNA: TGTGCCAGCAGCCAAGACACAAGGAACACTGAAGCTTTCTTT
CDR3: CASSQDTRNTEAFF
D: NA
size: few
V: TRBV3-1
J: TRBJ1-1

DNA: TGTGCCAGCAGCGTCAACTACTACGAGCAGTACTTC
CDR3: CASSVNYYEQYF
D: NA
size: many
V: TRBV27
J: TRBJ2-7